This is a list of T cell receptor beta chains from one sample in a study of T cell responses to AZD1222 COVID-19 vaccine. The method was immunoSEQ multiplex PCR; TCRdb's version includes in-frame clones alone and lacks a portion of them. The sample consists of about 120,000 clones, around 89% of them appearing once. The sample consisted of peripheral blood, taken on day 0 of AZD1222 vaccination. The receptors shown here come from an adult in good health. Both conserved end residues are part of each CDR3. Fields, in order: CDR3 length, V gene, D gene, clone size, J gene, CDR3 protein, CDR3 DNA. The D gene is left open where the match is weak. The size entry is marked missing in some rows and otherwise reads once, few, many or a size class.

length: 12; V: TRBV7-2; D: -; size: once; J: TRBJ2-1; CDR3: CASSLWGPEQFF; DNA: TGTGCCAGCAGCCTTTGGGGCCCCGAGCAGTTCTTC
length: 16; V: TRBV4-1; D: -; size: -; J: TRBJ2-2; CDR3: CASSQDSHRLTGELFF; DNA: TGCGCCAGCAGCCAAGATTCCCACAGACTCACCGGGGAGCTGTTTTTT
length: 14; V: TRBV6-1; D: -; size: few; J: TRBJ1-5; CDR3: CASSEGGEGQPQHF; DNA: TGTGCCAGCAGTGAAGGAGGGGAGGGGCAGCCCCAGCATTTT
length: 13; V: TRBV5-1; D: -; size: -; J: TRBJ1-2; CDR3: CASSQAANYGYTF; DNA: TGCGCCAGCAGCCAGGCAGCTAACTATGGCTACACCTTC
length: 16; V: TRBV30; D: -; size: -; J: TRBJ1-2; CDR3: CAWSAGTAAGGYGYTF; DNA: TGTGCCTGGAGTGCGGGGACGGCGGCTGGGGGTTATGGCTACACCTTC
length: 10; V: TRBV28; D: -; size: -; J: TRBJ1-2; CDR3: CASSNRGYTF; DNA: TGTGCCAGCAGCAACCGTGGCTACACCTTC
length: 14; V: TRBV27; D: TRBD1; size: -; J: TRBJ2-7; CDR3: CASSLGTGVGEQYF; DNA: TGTGCCAGCAGTTTAGGGACAGGGGTTGGCGAGCAGTACTTC
length: 13; V: TRBV7-2; D: -; size: -; J: TRBJ1-1; CDR3: CASSLGGRTEAFF; DNA: TGTGCCAGCAGCTTAGGGGGAAGAACTGAAGCTTTCTTT
length: 19; V: TRBV5-8; D: -; size: once; J: TRBJ1-5; CDR3: CASSPEWPPTFTSNQPQHF; DNA: TGTGCCAGCAGCCCTGAGTGGCCCCCTACCTTTACTAGCAATCAGCCCCAGCATTTT
length: 15; V: TRBV6-1; D: TRBD1; size: -; J: TRBJ1-1; CDR3: CASSEPTGYGTEAFF; DNA: TGTGCCAGCAGTGAACCGACAGGGTACGGCACTGAAGCTTTCTTT
length: 13; V: TRBV5-1; D: -; size: -; J: TRBJ1-1; CDR3: CASSWNMNTEAFF; DNA: TGCGCCAGCAGCTGGAACATGAACACTGAAGCTTTCTTT
length: 17; V: TRBV14; D: -; size: -; J: TRBJ1-1; CDR3: CASSQEVGSRGATEAFF; DNA: TGTGCCAGCAGCCAAGAAGTCGGCAGCCGGGGGGCCACTGAAGCTTTCTTT
length: 13; V: TRBV15; D: -; size: -; J: TRBJ2-7; CDR3: CATSGNGVHEQYF; DNA: TGTGCCACCAGCGGTAACGGGGTTCACGAGCAGTACTTC
length: 18; V: TRBV11-3; D: -; size: -; J: TRBJ2-6; CDR3: CASSLDNWDFSGANVLTF; DNA: TGTGCCAGCAGCTTAGATAATTGGGACTTCTCTGGGGCCAACGTCCTGACTTTC
length: 16; V: TRBV7-8; D: -; size: -; J: TRBJ2-7; CDR3: CASSGRGTTPTYEQYF; DNA: TGTGCCAGCAGCGGGCGCGGGACAACACCTACCTACGAGCAGTACTTC
length: 17; V: TRBV4-1; D: TRBD2; size: few; J: TRBJ2-2; CDR3: CASSQRVAGGDTGELFF; DNA: TGCGCCAGCAGCCAACGTGTCGCGGGAGGGGACACCGGGGAGCTGTTTTTT
length: 14; V: TRBV7-9; D: -; size: -; J: TRBJ1-1; CDR3: CASSLGGGGTEAFF; DNA: TGTGCCAGCAGCTTAGGTGGAGGGGGGACTGAAGCTTTCTTT
length: 15; V: TRBV9; D: TRBD1; size: -; J: TRBJ2-3; CDR3: CASSVGQGATDTQYF; DNA: TGTGCCAGCAGCGTTGGGCAGGGGGCCACAGATACGCAGTATTTT
length: 16; V: TRBV28; D: -; size: -; J: TRBJ1-1; CDR3: CATYGAGSSLNTEAFF; DNA: TGTGCCACTTACGGAGCTGGGTCGAGTCTGAACACTGAAGCTTTCTTT
length: 14; V: TRBV18; D: TRBD1; size: -; J: TRBJ1-2; CDR3: CASSGTGANYGYTF; DNA: TGTGCCAGCTCCGGGACAGGGGCTAACTATGGCTACACCTTC
length: 15; V: TRBV6-2/TRBV6-3; D: TRBD2; size: -; J: TRBJ2-3; CDR3: CASSYGLAGADTQYF; DNA: TGTGCCAGCAGTTACGGACTAGCGGGAGCAGATACGCAGTATTTT
length: 11; V: TRBV3-1/TRBV3-2; D: -; size: -; J: TRBJ2-3; CDR3: CASSLSDTQYF; DNA: TGTGCCAGCAGCCTTAGCGATACGCAGTATTTT
length: 15; V: TRBV19; D: -; size: -; J: TRBJ2-7; CDR3: CASSIFWGGGYEQYF; DNA: TGTGCCAGTAGTATCTTCTGGGGAGGGGGCTACGAGCAGTACTTC
length: 14; V: TRBV19; D: -; size: -; J: TRBJ1-4; CDR3: CASSLQAEGEKLFF; DNA: TGTGCCAGTAGTCTACAGGCTGAGGGAGAAAAACTGTTTTTT
length: 15; V: TRBV4-2; D: -; size: -; J: TRBJ2-7; CDR3: CASSLSAEADYEQYF; DNA: TGTGCCAGCAGCCTGTCTGCGGAGGCAGACTACGAGCAGTACTTC
length: 15; V: TRBV7-9; D: -; size: -; J: TRBJ2-7; CDR3: CASSPAGGFRSEQYF; DNA: TGTGCCAGCAGCCCAGCCGGCGGGTTTCGGAGCGAGCAGTACTTC
length: 14; V: TRBV7-2; D: TRBD2; size: -; J: TRBJ2-7; CDR3: CASSPQGGGYEQYF; DNA: TGTGCCAGCAGCCCCCAAGGCGGGGGATACGAGCAGTACTTC
length: 12; V: TRBV19; D: -; size: -; J: TRBJ1-1; CDR3: CASSHRNTEAFF; DNA: TGTGCCAGTAGCCACAGGAACACTGAAGCTTTCTTT
length: 14; V: TRBV5-5; D: -; size: -; J: TRBJ1-2; CDR3: CATIPEDSAGGYTF; DNA: TGTGCCACCATCCCCGAGGACAGCGCGGGGGGCTACACCTTC
length: 13; V: TRBV5-1; D: -; size: -; J: TRBJ1-2; CDR3: CASSLGQGIGYTF; DNA: TGCGCCAGCAGCTTGGGGCAGGGGATTGGCTACACCTTC
length: 14; V: TRBV10-3; D: TRBD1; size: -; J: TRBJ2-3; CDR3: CAINRDRGSDTQYF; DNA: TGTGCCATAAACCGGGACAGGGGCTCAGATACGCAGTATTTT
length: 14; V: TRBV28; D: TRBD1; size: -; J: TRBJ2-2; CDR3: CAWGKQGSPGELFF; DNA: TGTGCCTGGGGCAAACAGGGGTCCCCCGGGGAGCTGTTTTTT
length: 15; V: TRBV7-2; D: TRBD2; size: -; J: TRBJ2-1; CDR3: CASSFSSGRDYEQFF; DNA: TGTGCCAGCAGCTTCTCTAGCGGGAGGGACTATGAGCAGTTCTTC
length: 14; V: TRBV7-6; D: -; size: -; J: TRBJ2-7; CDR3: CASSLGGSGYEQYF; DNA: TGTGCCAGCAGCTTAGGAGGGAGCGGCTACGAGCAGTACTTC
length: 14; V: TRBV19; D: -; size: -; J: TRBJ1-1; CDR3: CASGTGSANTEAFF; DNA: TGTGCCAGTGGAACAGGGTCGGCGAACACTGAAGCTTTCTTT
length: 13; V: TRBV11-2; D: -; size: -; J: TRBJ2-7; CDR3: CASSLDRVYEQYF; DNA: TGTGCCAGCAGCTTAGACAGGGTCTACGAGCAGTACTTC
length: 12; V: TRBV9; D: -; size: -; J: TRBJ2-1; CDR3: CASSPSGNEQFF; DNA: TGTGCCAGCAGCCCCTCAGGGAATGAGCAGTTCTTC
length: 15; V: TRBV5-1; D: -; size: -; J: TRBJ1-1; CDR3: CASSLQGFLNTEAFF; DNA: TGCGCCAGCAGCCTACAGGGATTCCTGAACACTGAAGCTTTCTTT
length: 14; V: TRBV19; D: TRBD1; size: -; J: TRBJ1-5; CDR3: CASSEQGAAQPQHF; DNA: TGTGCCAGTAGCGAACAGGGGGCGGCTCAGCCCCAGCATTTT
length: 17; V: TRBV11-2; D: TRBD2; size: -; J: TRBJ2-7; CDR3: CASSLAGLAGGGDEQYF; DNA: TGTGCCAGCAGCTTAGCGGGACTAGCGGGAGGCGGGGACGAGCAGTACTTC
length: 14; V: TRBV7-9; D: -; size: -; J: TRBJ2-5; CDR3: CASSLPTAKETQYF; DNA: TGTGCCAGCAGCTTACCAACAGCTAAAGAGACCCAGTACTTC
length: 13; V: TRBV30; D: -; size: once; J: TRBJ2-7; CDR3: CAWSGGFAYEQYF; DNA: TGTGCCTGGAGTGGGGGGTTTGCCTACGAGCAGTACTTC
length: 16; V: TRBV4-1; D: TRBD1; size: -; J: TRBJ2-7; CDR3: CASSHQRAGQGYEQYF; DNA: TGCGCCAGCAGCCATCAGAGGGCGGGACAGGGGTACGAGCAGTACTTC
length: 14; V: TRBV7-9; D: TRBD1; size: -; J: TRBJ2-7; CDR3: CASPGGRRPYEQYF; DNA: TGTGCCAGCCCAGGGGGCCGCAGACCCTACGAGCAGTACTTC
length: 16; V: TRBV7-2; D: -; size: -; J: TRBJ1-6; CDR3: CASSIDGSSYNSPLHF; DNA: TGTGCCAGCAGCATAGACGGGAGCTCCTATAATTCACCCCTCCACTTT
length: 14; V: TRBV9; D: -; size: -; J: TRBJ2-3; CDR3: CASSPGLYTDTQYF; DNA: TGTGCCAGCAGCCCTGGACTGTACACAGATACGCAGTATTTT
length: 13; V: TRBV18; D: TRBD1; size: -; J: TRBJ1-4; CDR3: CASSRGQNEKLFF; DNA: TGTGCCAGCTCGAGGGGGCAGAATGAAAAACTGTTTTTT
length: 14; V: TRBV24-1; D: -; size: -; J: TRBJ1-1; CDR3: CATSGEGPNTEAFF; DNA: TGTGCCACCAGTGGGGAGGGCCCGAACACTGAAGCTTTCTTT
length: 11; V: TRBV27; D: TRBD1; size: few; J: TRBJ2-1; CDR3: CATWTGGEQFF; DNA: TGTGCCACGTGGACAGGGGGTGAGCAGTTCTTC
length: 16; V: TRBV4-1; D: TRBD1; size: -; J: TRBJ1-2; CDR3: CASSLKEDRGIYGYTF; DNA: TGCGCCAGCAGCCTAAAAGAAGACAGGGGGATCTATGGCTACACCTTC
length: 15; V: TRBV7-8; D: TRBD1; size: -; J: TRBJ2-7; CDR3: CASSLAGTGYGEQYF; DNA: TGTGCCAGCAGCTTAGCCGGGACAGGGTATGGAGAGCAGTACTTC
length: 18; V: TRBV24-1; D: TRBD1; size: -; J: TRBJ1-5; CDR3: CATSDSGTGWVSNQPQHF; DNA: TGTGCCACCAGTGACTCCGGGACAGGGTGGGTAAGCAATCAGCCCCAGCATTTT
length: 17; V: TRBV4-1; D: TRBD2; size: few; J: TRBJ2-7; CDR3: CASSQVNAGDPSYEQYF; DNA: TGCGCCAGCAGCCAAGTAAACGCGGGGGACCCGTCCTACGAGCAGTACTTC
length: 16; V: TRBV27; D: -; size: -; J: TRBJ2-1; CDR3: CASSLVSVAQHNEQFF; DNA: TGTGCCAGCAGTTTGGTCTCCGTTGCACAACACAATGAGCAGTTCTTC